This TCR beta chain stems from a study of blood T cell repertoires in COVID-19. The CDR3 extends over 16 amino acids. V lost 0 bases to trimming and J lost 0 bases; unmatched junction nucleotides: 3. The germline V gene has CDR1 SQVTM and CDR2 ANQGSEA. Measured with immunoSEQ multiplex PCR; TCRdb has only the in-frame clones, and not every one. Seen here are approximately 110,000 clones, more than 80% observed once, and the top ten hold roughly 32%. This TCR was sampled from a woman older than 75 with acute or convalescent COVID-19. The source material was peripheral blood. J is TRBJ2-3 and V is TRBV29-1; 10 bases are a match to TRBD2. CDR3 protein: CSVEDPGLASTDTQYF. The DNA for the CDR3 is TGCAGCGTTGAAGATCCGGGACTAGCGAGCACAGATACGCAGTATTTT.